The present T cell receptor (beta chain) was sequenced within a study of OX40 agonist ivuxolimab in advanced cancers. Background on the study: Ivuxolimab was delivered to patients intravenously every 2 weeks at doses spanning 0.01 to 10 mg/kg. Around 40% of patients had received prior checkpoint inhibitor therapy.

Study-level points and caveats: Antigen specificity was not determined for the expanded peripheral T cells. At doses 0.1 to 3.0 mg/kg, CD4+ and CD8+ clones expanded.

Assay used: immunoSEQ multiplex PCR; TCRdb lists only in-frame clones, some missing. The data contain roughly 60,000 clones, 85% to 90% of them seen just once; the ten biggest clones take up 3.5% to 4%. This clone was seen just once. Its antigen is undetermined. This specimen was CD4+ or CD8+ T cells sorted from blood, taken in a trial of the OX40 agonist ivuxolimab. The clonotype was recovered from an adult with an advanced solid tumor such as melanoma, head and neck, liver or kidney cancer.

CDR3 nucleotides: TGTGCCAGTAGTAACCGTGATTATGGCTACACCTTC. Protein product: CASSNRDYGYTF. This sequence joins TRBV19 and TRBJ1-2; no clear D. Germline CDR1 is LNHDA and CDR2 is SQIVND (reference sequence). The CDR3 spans 12 residues. The V gene lost 4 bases and the J gene lost 5 bases, with 8 bases spanning the gap.